The T cell receptor beta chain under discussion was sequenced for a study of regulatory T cells in long-lasting Graves disease. The CDR3 length is 15 residues. Germline V gene data show CDR1 as KGHSH and CDR2 as LQKENI. V was pared by 2 bases and J by 7 bases, with 8 bases of the junction left unmatched. This clonotype showed up just a few times. Relying on iRepertoire HTBI primers and Arm-PCR of CDR3 regions, the team built TCR beta libraries. TCRdb independently ran MiXCR on the multiplex PCR reads; one entry per CDR3 protein. This sample yields more than 350,000 distinct CDR3 sequences, of which under 15% are seen a single time; over 15% belongs to the top ten. Time point described: newly diagnosed GD, antithyroid drugs for less than 3 months. Preparation of the TCR library used RNA extracted from PBMCs. The same sample was also used in a study of T cells in Graves' hyperthyroidism and ophthalmopathy.

The sequencing here drew on peripheral blood mononuclear cells (PBMCs), taken at new diagnosis, from a patient treated with antithyroid drugs. J is TRBJ2-3 and V is TRBV18; 8 bases map to TRBD2. The origin of this receptor is a woman under 40 with Graves disease. Written as DNA, the CDR3 is TGTGCCAGCTCACCAATAAGCGGGAGCGCGAATACGCAGTATTTT. It yields the protein CASSPISGSANTQYF. The full variable domain, completed using reference TRBV18 and TRBJ2-3, is NAGVMQNPRHLVRRRGQEARLRCSPMKGHSHVYWYRQLPEEGLKFMVYLQKENIIDESGMPKERFSAEFPKEGPSILRIQQVVRGDSAAYFCASSPISGSANTQYFGPGTRLTVL.